The 14 T cell receptor beta chains presented below share a single source sample, sequenced in a study of blood T cell repertoires in COVID-19. The assay was immunoSEQ multiplex PCR, and TCRdb's table has in-frame clones only and misses some. The sample has fewer than 200,000 clones; roughly three quarters are singletons. The sequenced material came from peripheral blood. The receptors were sampled from a woman between 45 and 65 years old with active or convalescent COVID-19.

This clone ranks as medium-sized. Other DNA variants within this sample encode the same CDR3. V gene TRBV11-2 combines with J gene TRBJ2-7, with D possibly being TRBD2 (5 bases). This CDR3 comprises 12 residues. Trimming left V 8 bases short and J 4 bases short, with 12 bases between. From germline, CDR1 is SGHAT and CDR2 FQNNGV. The CDR3 nucleotides are TGTGCCAGCTTACGGACGGGGTACGAGCAGTACTTC. Amino acids: CASLRTGYEQYF.

V usage is TRBV2 and J usage is TRBJ2-1, with TRBD2 matching over 7 bases. The CDR3 spans 15 residues. Germline V gene data show CDR1 as SNHLY and CDR2 as FYNNEI. The V segment lost 1 base and the J segment 0 bases; nucleotides outside the gene matches: 0. CDR3 nucleotide sequence: TGTGCCAGCAGTGAAGAGCGGGGCTCCTACAATGAGCAGTTCTTC. Translation gives CASSEERGSYNEQFF.

V usage is TRBV5-1 and J usage is TRBJ1-4, with a weak D call TRBD1 (5 bases). Trimming removed 0 bases from V and 8 bases from J, with 14 bases in between. The V gene's germline CDR1 is SGHRS and CDR2 YFSETQ. The CDR3 totals 15 residues. The CDR3 region has the DNA TGCGCCAGCAGCTTGGCCGAAGGGGCGCGCGAAAAACTGTTTTTT. Amino acid sequence: CASSLAEGAREKLFF.

The J gene is TRBJ1-1, the V gene TRBV7-2, with 9 bases lining up with TRBD1. V trimming: 3 bases; J trimming: 8 bases; junction bases outside the gene matches: 7. Germline V gene data show CDR1 as SGHTA and CDR2 as FQGNSA. The CDR3 contains 14 residues. The CDR3 reads CASSFTRQGGEAFF. The CDR3 DNA is TGTGCCAGCAGCTTCACTCGACAGGGGGGGGAAGCTTTCTTT. Combining the CDR3 with reference TRBV7-2 and TRBJ1-1 gives the whole variable domain GAGVSQSPSNKVTEKGKDVELRCDPISGHTALYWYRQSLGQGLEFLIYFQGNSAPDKSGLPSDRFSAERTGGSVSTLTIQRTQQEDSAVYLCASSFTRQGGEAFFGQGTRLTVV.

This clone was recorded once. The chain joins TRBV30 to TRBJ1-2; no reliable D call. The CDR3 contains 15 residues. V was cut by 2 bases and J by 4 bases, with 17 bases left in between. Germline V gene lookup returns CDR1 GTSNPN and CDR2 SVGIG (reference sequence). CDR3 nucleotide sequence: TGTGCCTGGAGTAAGCGAACGCCGACCCTCTATGGCTACACCTTC. This sequence encodes CAWSKRTPTLYGYTF.

The chain employs TRBV11-3 and TRBJ1-5; the D is unclear. Germline V gives CDR1 SGHNT, CDR2 YENEEA. The CDR3 runs to 17 residues. Trimming pared 1 base from V and 1 base from J, leaving 14 bases between. The CDR3 DNA reads as TGTGCCAGCAGCTTAGGGGCAGCCCTATACAGCAATCAGCCCCAGCATTTT. Translating gives CASSLGAALYSNQPQHF.

The V gene is TRBV18, the J gene TRBJ2-3; D may be TRBD1 (5 bases). Germline V gene data show CDR1 as KGHSH and CDR2 as LQKENI. Deletions cut 5 bases from V and 2 bases from J, with 14 bases between. The CDR3 extends over 15 amino acids. CDR3 residues: CASSKGQFNTDTQYF. CDR3 coding DNA: TGTGCCAGCTCAAAAGGACAATTTAACACAGATACGCAGTATTTT. The whole variable domain, remainder taken from reference TRBV18 and TRBJ2-3, is NAGVMQNPRHLVRRRGQEARLRCSPMKGHSHVYWYRQLPEEGLKFMVYLQKENIIDESGMPKERFSAEFPKEGPSILRIQQVVRGDSAAYFCASSKGQFNTDTQYFGPGTRLTVL.

The rearrangement joins TRBV2 to TRBJ1-6, with D tentatively TRBD1 (6 bases). V lost 4 bases and J lost 5, with 12 bases in between. The CDR3 has 15 residues. CDR1 SNHLY and CDR2 FYNNEI come from the germline V gene. The CDR3 loop reads CASSGEGGNNSPLHF. The CDR3 region has the DNA TGTGCCAGCAGTGGGGAGGGGGGCAATAATTCACCCCTCCACTTT.

This clone was seen a single time. The chain has TRBV6-5 and TRBJ1-4; TRBD1 agrees at 7 bases. Germline CDR1 and CDR2: MNHEY and SVGAGI. This CDR3 is built from 14 residues. The V gene end was trimmed by 4 bases and the J gene end by 7 bases; junction bases not matched to a gene: 6. CDR3 amino acids: CASSLTGRSEKLFF. CDR3 coding DNA: TGTGCCAGCAGTTTGACAGGGAGGAGTGAAAAACTGTTTTTT.

CDR3 sequence reads: CASSQGLAGATDTQYF. The DNA for the CDR3 is TGTGCCAGCAGCCAGGGACTAGCGGGAGCGACAGATACGCAGTATTTT. The chain employs TRBV3-1 (or the pseudogene TRBV3-2) and TRBJ2-3, with 14 bases aligning to TRBD2. This CDR3 is built from 16 residues. The V and J ends lost 3 bases and 3 bases, in that order; junction bases with no gene match: 2. CDR1 LGHDT and CDR2 YNNKEL come from the germline V gene (reference sequence).

This chain joins TRBV7-9 and TRBJ1-6; D may be TRBD1 (6 bases). Trimming removed 1 base from V and 6 bases from J, with 10 bases in between. In germline, CDR1 is SEHNR, CDR2 FQNEAQ (reference sequence). The CDR3 sequence is 15 residues long. CDR3 nucleotide sequence: TGTGCCAGCAGCTTAGGGGGGCAGCGTAATTCACCCCTCCACTTT. Translating gives CASSLGGQRNSPLHF.

This sequence joins TRBV12-3 or TRBV12-4 and TRBJ1-5; the D gene is possibly TRBD1 (5 bases). This CDR3 is built from 13 residues. The V gene lost 4 bases and the J gene lost 3 bases, with 7 bases spanning the gap. In DNA form, the CDR3 reads TGTGCCAGCAGTTCGACAGTCAATCAGCCCCAGCATTTT. It codes for CASSSTVNQPQHF.

This chain links TRBV10-3 with TRBJ1-6; D possibly corresponds to TRBD1 (5 bases). The V and J ends lost 6 bases and 7 bases respectively, with 16 bases between them. CDR1 and CDR2 (germline): ENHRY, SYGVKD. CDR3 length equals 15 residues. The CDR3 bases are TGTGCCATCAGCGAAACCGGGACTTACAATTCACCCCTCCACTTT. Amino acid sequence: CAISETGTYNSPLHF.

This chain links TRBV18 with TRBJ2-7; TRBD1 aligns across 9 bases. The germline V gene encodes CDR1 KGHSH and CDR2 LQKENI. After removal of 4 bases from V and 1 base from J, the junction contained 5 bases not matched to a gene. This CDR3 has 15 amino acids. The CDR3 sequence is CASSHATGGSYEQYF. The CDR3, as DNA: TGTGCCAGCTCACACGCGACAGGGGGATCCTACGAGCAGTACTTC.